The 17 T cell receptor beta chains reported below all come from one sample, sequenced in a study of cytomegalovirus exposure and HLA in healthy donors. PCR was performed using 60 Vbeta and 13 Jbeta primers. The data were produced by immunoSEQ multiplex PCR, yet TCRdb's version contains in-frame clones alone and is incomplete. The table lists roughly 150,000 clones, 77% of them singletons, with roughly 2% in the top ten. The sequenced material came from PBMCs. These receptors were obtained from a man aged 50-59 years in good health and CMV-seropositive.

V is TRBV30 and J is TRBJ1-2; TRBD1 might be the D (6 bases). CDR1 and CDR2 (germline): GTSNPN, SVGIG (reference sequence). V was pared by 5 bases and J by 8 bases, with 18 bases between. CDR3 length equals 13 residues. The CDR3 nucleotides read TGTGCCTGGGCAGGGGTAGTTGGTTCGGGCTACACCTTC. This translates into CAWAGVVGSGYTF.

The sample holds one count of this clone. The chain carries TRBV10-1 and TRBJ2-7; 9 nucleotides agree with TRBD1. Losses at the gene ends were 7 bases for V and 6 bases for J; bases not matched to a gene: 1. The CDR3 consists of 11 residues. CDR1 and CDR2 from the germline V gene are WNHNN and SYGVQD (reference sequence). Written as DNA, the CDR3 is TGCGCCAGCATGGACAGGGGCGAGCAGTACTTC. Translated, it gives CASMDRGEQYF.

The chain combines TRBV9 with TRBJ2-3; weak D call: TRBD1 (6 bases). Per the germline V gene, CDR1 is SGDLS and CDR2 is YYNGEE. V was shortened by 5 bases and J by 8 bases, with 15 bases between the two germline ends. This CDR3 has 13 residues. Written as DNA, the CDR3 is TGTGCCAGCAGTATACAGGGAGAGGGTACGCAGTATTTT. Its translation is CASSIQGEGTQYF.

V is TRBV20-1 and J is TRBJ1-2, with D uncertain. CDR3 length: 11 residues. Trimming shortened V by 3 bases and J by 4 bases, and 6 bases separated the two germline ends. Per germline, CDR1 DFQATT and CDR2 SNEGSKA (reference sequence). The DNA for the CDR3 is TGCAGTGCTAGCCAGGTCTATGGCTACACCTTC. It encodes CSASQVYGYTF.

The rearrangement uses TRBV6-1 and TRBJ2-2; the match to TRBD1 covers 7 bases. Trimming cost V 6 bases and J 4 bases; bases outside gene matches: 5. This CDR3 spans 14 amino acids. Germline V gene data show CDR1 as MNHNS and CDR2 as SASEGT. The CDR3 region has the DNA TGTGCCAGCAGGCTACAGGGGAGCACCGGGGAGCTGTTTTTT. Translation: CASRLQGSTGELFF.

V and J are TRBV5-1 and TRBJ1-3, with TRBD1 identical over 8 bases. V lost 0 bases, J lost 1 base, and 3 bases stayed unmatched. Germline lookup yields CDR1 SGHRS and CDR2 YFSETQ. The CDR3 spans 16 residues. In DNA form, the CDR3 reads TGCGCCAGCAGCTTGGCGACAGGGGTATCTGGAAACACCATATATTTT. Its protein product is CASSLATGVSGNTIYF.

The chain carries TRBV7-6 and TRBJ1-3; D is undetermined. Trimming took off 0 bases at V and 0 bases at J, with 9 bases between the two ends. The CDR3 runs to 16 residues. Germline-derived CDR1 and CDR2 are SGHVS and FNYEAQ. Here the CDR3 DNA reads TGTGCCAGCAGCTTAGCGCTAGGGAGCTCTGGAAACACCATATATTTT. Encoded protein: CASSLALGSSGNTIYF.

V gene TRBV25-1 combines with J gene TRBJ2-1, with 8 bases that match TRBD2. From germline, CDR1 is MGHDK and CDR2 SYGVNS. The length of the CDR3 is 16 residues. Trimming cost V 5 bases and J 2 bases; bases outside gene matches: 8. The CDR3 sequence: CASSLSGGVAYNEQFF. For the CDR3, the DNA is TGTGCCAGCAGTCTCTCGGGGGGGGTAGCCTACAATGAGCAGTTCTTC.

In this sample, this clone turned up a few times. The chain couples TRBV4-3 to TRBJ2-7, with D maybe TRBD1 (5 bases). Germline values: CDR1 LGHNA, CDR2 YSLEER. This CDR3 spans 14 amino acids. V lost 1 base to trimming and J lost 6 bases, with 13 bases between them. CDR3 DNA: TGCGCCAGCAGCCAAGTGCTCGCAGGGTCCGAGCAGTACTTC. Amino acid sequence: CASSQVLAGSEQYF.

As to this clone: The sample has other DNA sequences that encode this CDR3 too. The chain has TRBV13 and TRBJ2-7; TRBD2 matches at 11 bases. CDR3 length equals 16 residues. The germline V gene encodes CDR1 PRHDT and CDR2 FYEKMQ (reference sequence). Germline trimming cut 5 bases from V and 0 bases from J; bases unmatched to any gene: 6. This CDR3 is CASSPRLAGSSYEQYF. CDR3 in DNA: TGTGCCAGCAGCCCCAGACTAGCGGGGAGCTCCTACGAGCAGTACTTC. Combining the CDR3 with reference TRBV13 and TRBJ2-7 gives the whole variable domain AAGVIQSPRHLIKEKRETATLKCYPIPRHDTVYWYQQGPGQDPQFLISFYEKMQSDKGSIPDRFSAQQFSDYHSELNMSSLELGDSALYFCASSPRLAGSSYEQYFGPGTRLTVT.

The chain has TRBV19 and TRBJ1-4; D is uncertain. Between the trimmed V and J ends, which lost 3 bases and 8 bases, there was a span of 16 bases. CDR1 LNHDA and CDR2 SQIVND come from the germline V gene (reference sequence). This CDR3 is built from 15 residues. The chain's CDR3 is CASSIRRQRSEKLFF. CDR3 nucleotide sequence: TGTGCCAGTAGTATCAGGCGGCAGCGGAGCGAAAAACTGTTTTTT.

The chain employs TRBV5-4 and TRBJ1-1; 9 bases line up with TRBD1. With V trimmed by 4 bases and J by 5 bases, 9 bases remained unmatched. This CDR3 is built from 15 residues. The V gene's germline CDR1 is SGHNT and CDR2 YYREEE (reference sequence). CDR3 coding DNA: TGTGCCAGCAGCGTTCCGGGACAGGGAGGGACTGAAGCTTTCTTT. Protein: CASSVPGQGGTEAFF.

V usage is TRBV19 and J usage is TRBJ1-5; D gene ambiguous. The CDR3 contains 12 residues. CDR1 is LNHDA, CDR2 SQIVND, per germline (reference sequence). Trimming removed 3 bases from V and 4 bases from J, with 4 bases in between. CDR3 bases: TGTGCCAGTAGTATGACTAATCAGCCCCAGCATTTT. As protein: CASSMTNQPQHF.

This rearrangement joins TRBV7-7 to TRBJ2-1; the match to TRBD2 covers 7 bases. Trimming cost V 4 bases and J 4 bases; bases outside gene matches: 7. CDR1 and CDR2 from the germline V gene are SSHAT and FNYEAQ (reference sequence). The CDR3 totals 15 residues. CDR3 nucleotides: TGTGCCAGCAGCTCCCGTGATAGCGGGTACAATGAGCAGTTCTTC. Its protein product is CASSSRDSGYNEQFF.

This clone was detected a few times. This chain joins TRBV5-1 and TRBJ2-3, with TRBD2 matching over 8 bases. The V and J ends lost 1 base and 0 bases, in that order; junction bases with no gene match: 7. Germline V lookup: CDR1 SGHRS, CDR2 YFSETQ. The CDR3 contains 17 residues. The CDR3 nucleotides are TGCGCCAGCAGCTTGAGCGGGGGCTCCCCTAGCACAGATACGCAGTATTTT. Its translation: CASSLSGGSPSTDTQYF.

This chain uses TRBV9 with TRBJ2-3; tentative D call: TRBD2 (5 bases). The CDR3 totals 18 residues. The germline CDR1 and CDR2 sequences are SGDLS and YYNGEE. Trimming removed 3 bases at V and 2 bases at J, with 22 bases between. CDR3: CASSATGSMYSYTDTQYF. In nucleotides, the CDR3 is TGTGCCAGCAGCGCAACGGGATCTATGTATTCCTACACAGATACGCAGTATTTT.

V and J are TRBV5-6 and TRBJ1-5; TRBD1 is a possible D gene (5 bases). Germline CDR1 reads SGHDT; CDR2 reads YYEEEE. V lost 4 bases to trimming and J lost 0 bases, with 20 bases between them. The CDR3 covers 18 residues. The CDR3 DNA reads TGTGCCAGCAGCAAGAGGCCAGGGCCAGCGTATAGCAATCAGCCCCAGCATTTT. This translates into CASSKRPGPAYSNQPQHF.